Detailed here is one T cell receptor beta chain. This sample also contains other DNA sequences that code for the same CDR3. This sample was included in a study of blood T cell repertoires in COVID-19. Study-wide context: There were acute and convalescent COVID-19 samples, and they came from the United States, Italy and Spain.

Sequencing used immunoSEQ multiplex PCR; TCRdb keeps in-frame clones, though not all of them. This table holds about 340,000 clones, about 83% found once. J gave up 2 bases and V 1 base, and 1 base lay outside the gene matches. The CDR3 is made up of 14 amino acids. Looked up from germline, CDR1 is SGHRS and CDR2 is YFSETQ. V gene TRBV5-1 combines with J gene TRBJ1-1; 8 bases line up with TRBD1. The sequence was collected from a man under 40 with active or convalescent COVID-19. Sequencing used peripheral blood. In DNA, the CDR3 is TGCGCCAGCAGCTTGTCAGGGGGCAACACTGAAGCTTTCTTT. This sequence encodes CASSLSGGNTEAFF.